This T cell receptor beta chain comes out of a study of blood T cells in healthy people across ages. The CDR3 loop spans 14 amino acids. Trimming cost V 10 bases and J 6 bases; bases outside gene matches: 8. Study-wide points: The fall in TCR beta diversity per million T cells was roughly linear with age. One million T cells yielded diversity estimates that were considered underestimates.

The second PCR ran about 6 to 12 cycles with a sample-barcoded 5' primer and J-beta primers. Every sample produced at least 2.5 million CDR3-containing paired-end reads. TCRdb fed the 5' RACE reads into MiXCR, producing one record per CDR3 protein. This table has 1 million to 1.2 million distinct CDR3 sequences, under 40% appearing once. As for this clonotype: What it binds is not known.

This sequence originates from a man aged 18-30 years in good health. The specimen sequenced was blood. V usage is TRBV12-3 or TRBV12-4 and J usage is TRBJ2-1; 11 bases match TRBD2. The chain's CDR3 is CAINSGGAFNEQFF. CDR3 sequence (DNA): TGTGCCATCAATAGCGGGGGGGCCTTCAATGAGCAGTTCTTC.